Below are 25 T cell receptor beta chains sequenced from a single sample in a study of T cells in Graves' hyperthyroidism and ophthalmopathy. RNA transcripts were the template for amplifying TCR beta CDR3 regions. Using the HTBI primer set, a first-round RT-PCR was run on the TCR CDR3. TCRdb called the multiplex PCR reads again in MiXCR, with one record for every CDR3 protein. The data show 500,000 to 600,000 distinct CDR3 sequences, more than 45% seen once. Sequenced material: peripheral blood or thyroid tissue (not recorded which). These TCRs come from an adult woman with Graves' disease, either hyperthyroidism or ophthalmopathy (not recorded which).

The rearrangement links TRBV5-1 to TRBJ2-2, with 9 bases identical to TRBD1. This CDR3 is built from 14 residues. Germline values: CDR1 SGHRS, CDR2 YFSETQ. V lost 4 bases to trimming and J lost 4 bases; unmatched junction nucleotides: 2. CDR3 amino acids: CASSEQGATGELFF. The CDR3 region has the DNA TGCGCCAGCAGCGAACAGGGGGCCACCGGGGAGCTGTTTTTT.

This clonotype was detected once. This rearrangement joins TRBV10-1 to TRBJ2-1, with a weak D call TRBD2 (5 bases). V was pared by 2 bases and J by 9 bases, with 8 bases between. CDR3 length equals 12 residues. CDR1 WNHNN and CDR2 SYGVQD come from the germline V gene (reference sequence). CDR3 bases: TGCGCCAGCAGTGAGAGAGAGGGTGAGCAGTTCTTC. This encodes CASSEREGEQFF.

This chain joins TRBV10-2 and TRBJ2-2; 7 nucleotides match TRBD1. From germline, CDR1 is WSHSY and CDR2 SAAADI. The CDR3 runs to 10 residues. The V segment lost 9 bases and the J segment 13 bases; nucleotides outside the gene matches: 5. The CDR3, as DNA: TGCGCCAGTAGATACAGGGGGCTGTTTTTT. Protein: CASRYRGLFF.

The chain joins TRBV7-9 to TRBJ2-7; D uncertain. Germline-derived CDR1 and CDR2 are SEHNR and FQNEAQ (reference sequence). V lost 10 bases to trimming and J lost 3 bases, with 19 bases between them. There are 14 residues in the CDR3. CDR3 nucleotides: TGTGCCATCAAGGAAATTGCAGATAGCTACGAGCAGTACTTC. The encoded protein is CAIKEIADSYEQYF.

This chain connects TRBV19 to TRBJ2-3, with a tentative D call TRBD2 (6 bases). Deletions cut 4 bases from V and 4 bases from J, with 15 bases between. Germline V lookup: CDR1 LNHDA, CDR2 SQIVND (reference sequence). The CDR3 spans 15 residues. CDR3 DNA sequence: TGTGCCAGTAGTACGGGTCGGGGGTTCGCAGATACGCAGTATTTT. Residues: CASSTGRGFADTQYF.

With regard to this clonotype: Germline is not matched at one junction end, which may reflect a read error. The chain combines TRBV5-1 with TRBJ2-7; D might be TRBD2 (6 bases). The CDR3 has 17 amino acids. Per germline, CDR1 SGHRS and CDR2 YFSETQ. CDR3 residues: CASSLAGWIGRTYEQNF. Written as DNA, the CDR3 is TGCGCCAGCAGCTTGGCAGGGTGGATCGGGAGAACCTACGAGCAGAACTTC.

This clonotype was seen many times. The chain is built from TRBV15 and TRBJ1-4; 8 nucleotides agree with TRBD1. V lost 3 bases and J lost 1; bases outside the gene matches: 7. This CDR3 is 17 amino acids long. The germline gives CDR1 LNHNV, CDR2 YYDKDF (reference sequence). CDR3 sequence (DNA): TGTGCCACCAGCAGCTACGGGACAGGCGAAACTAATGAAAAACTGTTTTTT. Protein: CATSSYGTGETNEKLFF.

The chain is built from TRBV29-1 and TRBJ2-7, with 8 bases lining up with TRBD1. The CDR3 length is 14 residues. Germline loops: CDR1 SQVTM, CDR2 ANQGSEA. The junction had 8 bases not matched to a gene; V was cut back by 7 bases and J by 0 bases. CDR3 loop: CSARTGLSSYEQYF. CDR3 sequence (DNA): TGCAGCGCCAGGACAGGGCTTAGCTCCTACGAGCAGTACTTC.

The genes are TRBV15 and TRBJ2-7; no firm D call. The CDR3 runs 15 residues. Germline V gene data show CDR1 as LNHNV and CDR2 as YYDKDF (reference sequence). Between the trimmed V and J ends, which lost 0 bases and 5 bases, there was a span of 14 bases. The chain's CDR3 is CATSRDRSSRNEQYF. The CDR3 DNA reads TGTGCCACCAGCAGAGATCGGTCCAGTAGGAACGAGCAGTACTTC.

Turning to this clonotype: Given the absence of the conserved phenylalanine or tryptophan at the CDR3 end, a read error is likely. CDR3 DNA sequence: TGTGCCAGCAGCTTAGGGGTGGACGGTCCCTATGGCTACACCCTC. This gives the protein CASSLGVDGPYGYTL. The V and J genes are TRBV7-3 and TRBJ1-2; the D is unclear. Trimming stripped 2 bases from V and 4 bases from J, with 14 bases between. The CDR3 spans 15 residues. Germline V CDR1 and CDR2: SGHTA, FQGTGA.

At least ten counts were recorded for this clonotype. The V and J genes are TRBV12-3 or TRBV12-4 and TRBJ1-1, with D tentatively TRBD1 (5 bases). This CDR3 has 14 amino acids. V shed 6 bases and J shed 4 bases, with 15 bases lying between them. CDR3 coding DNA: TGTGCCAGCAGGACCGGGGGGTCGCTCACTGAAGCTTTCTTT. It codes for CASRTGGSLTEAFF.

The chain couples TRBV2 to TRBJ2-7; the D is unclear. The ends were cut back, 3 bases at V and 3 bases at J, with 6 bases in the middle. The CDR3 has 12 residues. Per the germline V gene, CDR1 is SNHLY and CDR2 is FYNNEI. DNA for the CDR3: TGTGCCAGCAGTGATAGGAACTACGAGCAGTACTTC. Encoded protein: CASSDRNYEQYF.

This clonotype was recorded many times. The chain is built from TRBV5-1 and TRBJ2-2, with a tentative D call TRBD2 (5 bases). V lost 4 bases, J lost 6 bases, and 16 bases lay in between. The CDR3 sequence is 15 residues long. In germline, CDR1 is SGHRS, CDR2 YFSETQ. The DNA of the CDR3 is TGCGCCAGCAGCAAAACTAGGACCTCGGCCGGGGAGCTGTTTTTT. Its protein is CASSKTRTSAGELFF. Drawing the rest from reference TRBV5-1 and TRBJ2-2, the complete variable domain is KAGVTQTPRYLIKTRGQQVTLSCSPISGHRSVSWYQQTPGQGLQFLFEYFSETQRNKGNFPGRFSGRQFSNSRSEMNVSTLELGDSALYLCASSKTRTSAGELFFGEGSRLTVL.

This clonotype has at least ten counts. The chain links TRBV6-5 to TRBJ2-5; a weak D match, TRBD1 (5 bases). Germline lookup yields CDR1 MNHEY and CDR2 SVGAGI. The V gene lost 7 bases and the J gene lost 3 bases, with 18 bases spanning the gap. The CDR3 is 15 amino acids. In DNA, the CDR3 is TGTGCCAGCACCCCAGACAGTGTGCTGAAAGAGACCCAGTACTTC. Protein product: CASTPDSVLKETQYF.

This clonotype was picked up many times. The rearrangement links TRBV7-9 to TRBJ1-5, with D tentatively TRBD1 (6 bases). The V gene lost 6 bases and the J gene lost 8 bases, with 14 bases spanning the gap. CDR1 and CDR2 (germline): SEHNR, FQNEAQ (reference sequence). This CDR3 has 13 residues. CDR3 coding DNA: TGTGCCAGCAGTGATCAGGGGTTGGAGCCCCAGCATTTT. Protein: CASSDQGLEPQHF.

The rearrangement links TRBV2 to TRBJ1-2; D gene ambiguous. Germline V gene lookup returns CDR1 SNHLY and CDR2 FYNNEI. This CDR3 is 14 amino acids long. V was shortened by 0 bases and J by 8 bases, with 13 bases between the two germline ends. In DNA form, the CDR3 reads TGTGCCAGCAGTGAAGCTTGGGGAGGCCCGGGCTACACCTTC. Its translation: CASSEAWGGPGYTF.

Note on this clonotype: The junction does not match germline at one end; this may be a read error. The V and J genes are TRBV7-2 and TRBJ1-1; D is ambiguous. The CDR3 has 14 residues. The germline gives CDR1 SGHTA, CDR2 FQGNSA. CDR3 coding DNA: TGTGCCAGCAAACAGCGGGAGTGGAACACCGAAGCTTTCTTT. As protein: CASKQREWNTEAFF.

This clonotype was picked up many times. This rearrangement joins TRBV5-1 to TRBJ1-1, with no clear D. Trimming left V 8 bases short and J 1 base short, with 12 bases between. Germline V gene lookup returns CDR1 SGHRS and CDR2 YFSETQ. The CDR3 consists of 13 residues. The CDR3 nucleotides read TGCGCCAGTAAGACGGAGCAGAACACTGAAGCTTTCTTT. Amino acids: CASKTEQNTEAFF. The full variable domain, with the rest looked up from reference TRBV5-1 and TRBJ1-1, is KAGVTQTPRYLIKTRGQQVTLSCSPISGHRSVSWYQQTPGQGLQFLFEYFSETQRNKGNFPGRFSGRQFSNSRSEMNVSTLELGDSALYLCASKTEQNTEAFFGQGTRLTVV.

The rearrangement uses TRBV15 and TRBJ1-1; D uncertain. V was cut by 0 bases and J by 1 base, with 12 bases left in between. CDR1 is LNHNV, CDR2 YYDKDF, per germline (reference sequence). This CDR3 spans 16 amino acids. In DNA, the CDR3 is TGTGCCACCAGCAGAGATCTGGGCAGACGGAACACTGAAGCTTTCTTT. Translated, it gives CATSRDLGRRNTEAFF. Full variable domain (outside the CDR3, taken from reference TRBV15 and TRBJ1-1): DAMVIQNPRYQVTQFGKPVTLSCSQTLNHNVMYWYQQKSSQAPKLLFHYYDKDFNNEADTPDNFQSRRPNTSFCFLDIRSPGLGDTAMYLCATSRDLGRRNTEAFFGQGTRLTVV.

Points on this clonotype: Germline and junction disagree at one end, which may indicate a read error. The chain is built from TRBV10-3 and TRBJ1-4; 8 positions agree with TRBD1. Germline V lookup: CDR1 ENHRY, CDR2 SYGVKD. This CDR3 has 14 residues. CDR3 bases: TGTGCCAGCAGTTATAAAGCCCAGGGGGCTAAGCTGTTTTTT. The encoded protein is CASSYKAQGAKLFF.

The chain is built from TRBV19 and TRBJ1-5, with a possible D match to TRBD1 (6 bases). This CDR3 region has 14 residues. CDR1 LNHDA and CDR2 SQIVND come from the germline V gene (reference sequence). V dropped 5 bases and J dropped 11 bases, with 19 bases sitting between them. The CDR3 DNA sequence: TGTGCCAGTAGTGGGACTAGCGGGGGCGAGACCCAGCATTTT. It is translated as CASSGTSGGETQHF.

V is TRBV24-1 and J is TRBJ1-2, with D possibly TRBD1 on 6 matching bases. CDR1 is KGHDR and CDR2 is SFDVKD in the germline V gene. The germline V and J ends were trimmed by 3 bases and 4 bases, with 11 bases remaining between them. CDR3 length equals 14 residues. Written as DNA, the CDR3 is TGTGCCACCAGTGATATTGACAGGCCCTATGGCTACACCTTC. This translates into CATSDIDRPYGYTF.

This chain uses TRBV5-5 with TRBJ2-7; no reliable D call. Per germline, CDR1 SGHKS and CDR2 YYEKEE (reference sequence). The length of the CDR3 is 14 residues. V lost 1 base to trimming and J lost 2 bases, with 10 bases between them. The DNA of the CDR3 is TGTGCCAGCAGCTTGACTGTGGATCCCTACGAGCAGTACTTC. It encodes CASSLTVDPYEQYF.

The CDR3, as DNA: TGCGCCAGCAGCGAGGGCCCAAAGGGGACTAATGAAAAACTGTTTTTT. Its protein product is CASSEGPKGTNEKLFF. The chain combines TRBV5-1 with TRBJ1-4; D is possibly TRBD1 (5 bases). V was shortened by 4 bases and J by 2 bases, with 15 bases between the two germline ends. Germline CDR1 is SGHRS and CDR2 is YFSETQ. The length of the CDR3 is 16 residues.

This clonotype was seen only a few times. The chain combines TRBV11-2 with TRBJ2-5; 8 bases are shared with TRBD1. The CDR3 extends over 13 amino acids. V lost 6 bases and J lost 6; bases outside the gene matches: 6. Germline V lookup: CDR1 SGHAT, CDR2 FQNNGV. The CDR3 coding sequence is TGTGCCAGCAGTTTGACAGGGGTGCAGACCCAGTACTTC. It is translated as CASSLTGVQTQYF.